This paragraph reports one T cell receptor beta chain. The data were taken from a study of cytotoxic CD8 clonotypes in ibrutinib-treated CLL. The data were produced by immunoSEQ multiplex PCR, yet TCRdb's version contains in-frame clones alone and is incomplete. The sample has 29,000 or so clones; roughly three quarters are singletons. The CDR3 spans 15 residues. Looked up from germline, CDR1 is SNHLY and CDR2 is FYNNEI. Trimming cost V 6 bases and J 1 base; bases outside gene matches: 6. The sequences come from PBMCs, collected after 36 months of ibrutinib treatment. This TCR was recovered from a human donor with chronic lymphocytic leukemia. V is TRBV2 and J is TRBJ2-7; 10 nucleotides align to TRBD1. The CDR3 here is CASRGTGDTSYEQYF. CDR3 bases: TGTGCCAGCAGGGGGACAGGGGACACTTCCTACGAGCAGTACTTC.